In this sample, the clone carrying this T cell receptor beta chain turned up a few times. What it binds is not known. The data were taken from a study of PD-L1 blockade in urothelial cancer. Generated by immunoSEQ multiplex PCR, the TCRdb table keeps only in-frame clones and is missing some. The table lists roughly 100,000 clones, over 65% of them singletons. Study-wide findings and caveats: Having blood TCR clonality under the median before treatment predicted better survival. At 3 weeks on treatment, tumor-associated clones expanded more with durable benefit.

Noted time point: peripheral blood 6 weeks after treatment start. Samples were collected from each patient before treatment and during treatment. Each patient gave between 1 and 8 of them in total. With 4 bases removed from V and 12 bases from J, the gap between germline ends came to 10 bases. CDR3 length equals 11 residues. The germline gives CDR1 MGHDK, CDR2 SYGVNS. The V and J genes are TRBV25-1 and TRBJ2-1; possible D gene TRBD2, 6 bases. This sample comprised PBMCs, obtained around atezolizumab (anti-PD-L1) treatment. The sequence was obtained from a man aged 65-85 years with urothelial cancer. The CDR3 coding sequence is TGTGCCAGCAGTGCGGACTATTTGCAGTTCTTC. Its translation is CASSADYLQFF.